The clone carrying this T cell receptor beta chain has just one count. Original processing methods: Cell counts per sample came from amplifying reference gene primers. The protocol was immunoSEQ multiplex PCR, while the TCRdb copy is restricted to in-frame clones and leaves out a portion. V and J calls and clone size are those listed in that table; D and trimming were worked out from the DNA. Counted here are approximately 210,000 clones, over 75% occurring once; the ten biggest clones make up around 4%. These data come from a study of blood T cell repertoires in COVID-19. V was pared by 4 bases and J by 5 bases, with 5 bases of the junction left unmatched. The germline V gene encodes CDR1 SGHNT and CDR2 YYREEE (reference sequence). The CDR3 spans 15 residues. Everyone who took part was roughly 18 to 89 years old, and they came from roughly 25 US areas.

Sequencing used PBMCs or T cells enriched from blood (not recorded which). The sequence came from a man aged 25-40 years with acute COVID-19. The gene calls are TRBV5-4 and TRBJ2-5; 13 bases fit TRBD2. The CDR3 is CASSPTSGGKETQYF. In nucleotides, the CDR3 is TGTGCCAGCAGCCCGACTAGCGGGGGGAAGGAGACCCAGTACTTC.